The clone carrying this TCR beta chain occurred a few times. This CDR3 is built from 12 residues. V dropped 6 bases and J dropped 7 bases, with 15 bases sitting between them. The germline CDR1 and CDR2 sequences are SQVTM and ANQGSEA. The data originate from a study of T-cell memory formation after mild COVID-19. TCRdb reprocessed the 5' RACE reads via MiXCR and lists one record per CDR3 protein. The repertoire has fewer than 500,000 distinct CDR3 sequences, roughly 25% of them found once; the top ten carry around 12%. The rearrangement links TRBV29-1 to TRBJ1-2; tentative D call: TRBD1 (6 bases). This TCR came from an adult woman who had mild COVID-19 (a few samples of this study predate the infection). Cell type and time point are not known. The specimen was PBMCs or a T cell subset sorted from them (not recorded which). For the CDR3, the DNA is TGCAGCGTGGAGGGGGGGGAGACTGGCTACACCTTC. Residues: CSVEGGETGYTF.